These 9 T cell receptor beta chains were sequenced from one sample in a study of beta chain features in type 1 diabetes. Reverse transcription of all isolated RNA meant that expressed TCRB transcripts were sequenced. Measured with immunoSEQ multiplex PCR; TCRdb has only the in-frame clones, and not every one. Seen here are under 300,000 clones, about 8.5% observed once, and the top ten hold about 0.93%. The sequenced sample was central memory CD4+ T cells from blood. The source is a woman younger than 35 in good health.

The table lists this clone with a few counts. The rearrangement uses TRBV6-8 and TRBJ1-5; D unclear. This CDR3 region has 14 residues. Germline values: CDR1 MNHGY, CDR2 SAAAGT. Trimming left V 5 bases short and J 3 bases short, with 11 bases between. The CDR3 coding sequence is TGTGCCAGCAGTCCCCCTCCCGACAATCAGCCCCAGCATTTT. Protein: CASSPPPDNQPQHF.

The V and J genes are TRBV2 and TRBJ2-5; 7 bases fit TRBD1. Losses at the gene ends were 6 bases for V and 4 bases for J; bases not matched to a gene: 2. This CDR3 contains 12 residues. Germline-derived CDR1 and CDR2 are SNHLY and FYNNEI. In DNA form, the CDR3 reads TGTGCCAGCAGGTACAGGGGAGAGACCCAGTACTTC. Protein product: CASRYRGETQYF.

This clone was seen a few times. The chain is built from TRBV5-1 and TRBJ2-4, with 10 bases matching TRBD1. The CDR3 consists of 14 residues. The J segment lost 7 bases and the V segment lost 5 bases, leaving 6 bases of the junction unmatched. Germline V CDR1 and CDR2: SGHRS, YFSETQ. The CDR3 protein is CASRSTGGPNIQYF. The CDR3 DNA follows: TGCGCCAGCAGATCGACAGGGGGCCCGAACATTCAGTACTTC.

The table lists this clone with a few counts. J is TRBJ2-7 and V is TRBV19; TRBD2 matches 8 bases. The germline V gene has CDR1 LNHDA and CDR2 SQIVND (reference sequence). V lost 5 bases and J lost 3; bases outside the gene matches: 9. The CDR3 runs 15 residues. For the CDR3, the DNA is TGTGCCAGTAGTGGGACGGGGGGGCCCGACTACGAGCAGTACTTC. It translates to CASSGTGGPDYEQYF.

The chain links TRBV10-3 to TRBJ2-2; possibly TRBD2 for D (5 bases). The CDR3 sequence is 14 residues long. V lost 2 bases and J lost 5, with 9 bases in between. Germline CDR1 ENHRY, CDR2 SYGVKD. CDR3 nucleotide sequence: TGTGCCATCAGTGAGGCGTGGGAGACCGGGGAGCTGTTTTTT. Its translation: CAISEAWETGELFF.

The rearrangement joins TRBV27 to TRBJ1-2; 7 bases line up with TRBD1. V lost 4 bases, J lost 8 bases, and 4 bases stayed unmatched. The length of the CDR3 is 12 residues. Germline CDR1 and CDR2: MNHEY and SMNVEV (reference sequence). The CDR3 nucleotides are TGTGCCAGCAGTTCTAGGGGGCACGGCTACACCTTC. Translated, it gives CASSSRGHGYTF.

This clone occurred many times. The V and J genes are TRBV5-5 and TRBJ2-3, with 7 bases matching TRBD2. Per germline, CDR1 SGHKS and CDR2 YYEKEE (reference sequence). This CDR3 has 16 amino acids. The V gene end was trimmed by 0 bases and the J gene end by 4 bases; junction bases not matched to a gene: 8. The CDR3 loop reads CASSLGAGRAADTQYF. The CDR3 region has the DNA TGTGCCAGCAGCTTGGGGGCAGGGAGGGCCGCAGATACGCAGTATTTT. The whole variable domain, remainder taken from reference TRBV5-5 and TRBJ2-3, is DAGVTQSPTHLIKTRGQQVTLRCSPISGHKSVSWYQQVLGQGPQFIFQYYEKEERGRGNFPDRFSARQFPNYSSELNVNALLLGDSALYLCASSLGAGRAADTQYFGPGTRLTVL.

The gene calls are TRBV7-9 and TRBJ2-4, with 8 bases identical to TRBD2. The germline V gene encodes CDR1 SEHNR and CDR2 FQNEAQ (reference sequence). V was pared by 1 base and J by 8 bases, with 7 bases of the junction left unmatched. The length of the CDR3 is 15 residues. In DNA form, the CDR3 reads TGTGCCAGCAGCTTAGGGGTCGCGGGGGGAGACATTCAGTACTTC. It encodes CASSLGVAGGDIQYF.

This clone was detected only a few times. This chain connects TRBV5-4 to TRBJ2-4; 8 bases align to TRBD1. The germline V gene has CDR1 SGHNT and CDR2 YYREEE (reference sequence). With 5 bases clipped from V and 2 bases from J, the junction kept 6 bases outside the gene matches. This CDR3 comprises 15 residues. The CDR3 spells CASRHQGAPKNIQYF. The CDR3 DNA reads TGTGCCAGCAGACATCAGGGGGCCCCCAAAAACATTCAGTACTTC. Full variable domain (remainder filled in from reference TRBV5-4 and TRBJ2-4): ETGVTQSPTHLIKTRGQQVTLRCSSQSGHNTVSWYQQALGQGPQFIFQYYREEENGRGNFPPRFSGLQFPNYSSELNVNALELDDSALYLCASRHQGAPKNIQYFGAGTRLSVL.